Below, one T cell receptor (beta chain) is given with its context. This table comes from immunoSEQ multiplex PCR, and its TCRdb copy is limited to in-frame clones, with some not included. The sample lists roughly 190,000 clones, about 88% occurring once. The sample belongs to a study of blood T cell repertoires in COVID-19. Study as a whole: T cells, B-cell-depleted T cells, or PBMCs provided the cDNA or gDNA that served as material.

The CDR3 covers 19 residues. CDR1 and CDR2 (germline): LNHDA, SQIVND (reference sequence). V lost 6 bases and J lost 5, with 29 bases in between. The rearrangement links TRBV19 to TRBJ1-5; possibly TRBD1 for D (6 bases). The source of this sequence is a woman of 80 years or more in a cohort sampled during active or convalescent COVID-19. The material sequenced was peripheral blood. The CDR3 loop is CASRPDRLGGAGTHQPQHF. The CDR3, as DNA: TGTGCCAGTAGGCCTGATAGATTAGGGGGGGCTGGGACCCATCAGCCCCAGCATTTT.